The source of this T cell receptor beta chain is a study of control samples from healthy donors and cancer patients. TCRdb keeps only in-frame clones here, not all; method: immunoSEQ multiplex PCR. This table has 70,000 or so clones, 89% appearing once. Worth noting for this clone: Different DNA sequences within this sample yield the same CDR3.

Input material: PBMCs. The sequence derives from a man aged 55 to 70 with lung cancer.

CDR3: CASSEALRWGVAGELFF. Here the CDR3 DNA reads TGTGCCAGCAGTGAAGCGCTTCGTTGGGGGGTTGCCGGGGAGCTGTTTTTT. The genes are TRBV2 and TRBJ2-2; weak D call: TRBD2 (6 bases). Trimming pared 0 bases from V and 6 bases from J, leaving 17 bases between. The CDR3 is 17 amino acids. CDR1 and CDR2 (germline): SNHLY, FYNNEI.